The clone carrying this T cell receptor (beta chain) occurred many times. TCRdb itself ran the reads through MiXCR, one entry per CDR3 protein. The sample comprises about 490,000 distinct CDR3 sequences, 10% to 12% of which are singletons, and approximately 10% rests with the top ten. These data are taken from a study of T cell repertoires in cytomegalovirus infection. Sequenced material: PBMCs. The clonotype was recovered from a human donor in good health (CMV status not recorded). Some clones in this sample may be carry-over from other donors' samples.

CDR3 sequence reads: CSARAGGVSYEQYF. CDR3 sequence (DNA): TGCAGTGCTAGGGCCGGGGGGGTTTCCTACGAGCAGTACTTC. The chain carries TRBV20-1 and TRBJ2-7, with 8 bases matching TRBD2. With 3 bases clipped from V and 1 base from J, the junction kept 5 bases outside the gene matches. CDR1 is DFQATT, CDR2 SNEGSKA, per germline (reference sequence). The CDR3 consists of 14 residues.